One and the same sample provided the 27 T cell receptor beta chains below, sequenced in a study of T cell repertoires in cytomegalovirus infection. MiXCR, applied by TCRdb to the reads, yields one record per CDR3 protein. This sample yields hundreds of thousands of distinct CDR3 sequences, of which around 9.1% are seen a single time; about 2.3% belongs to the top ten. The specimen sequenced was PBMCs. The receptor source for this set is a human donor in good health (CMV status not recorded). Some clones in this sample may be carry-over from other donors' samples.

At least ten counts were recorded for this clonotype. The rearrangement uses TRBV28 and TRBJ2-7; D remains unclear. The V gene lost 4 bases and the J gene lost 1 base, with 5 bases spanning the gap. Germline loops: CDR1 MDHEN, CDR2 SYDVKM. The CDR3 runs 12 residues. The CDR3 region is CASSSKSYEQYV. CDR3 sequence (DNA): TGTGCCAGCAGTTCTAAGTCCTACGAGCAGTACGTC.

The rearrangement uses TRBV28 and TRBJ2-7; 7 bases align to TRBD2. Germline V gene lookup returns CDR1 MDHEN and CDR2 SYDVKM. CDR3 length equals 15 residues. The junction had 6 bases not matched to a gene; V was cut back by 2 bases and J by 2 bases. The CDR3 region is CASSLVASGPYEQYV. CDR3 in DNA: TGTGCCAGCAGTTTAGTGGCTAGCGGTCCCTACGAGCAGTACGTC.

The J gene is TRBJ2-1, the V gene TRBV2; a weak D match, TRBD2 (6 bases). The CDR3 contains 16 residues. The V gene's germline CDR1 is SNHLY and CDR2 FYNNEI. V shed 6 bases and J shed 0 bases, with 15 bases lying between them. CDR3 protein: CASREPSESSYNEQFF. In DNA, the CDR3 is TGTGCCAGCAGGGAGCCTAGCGAGAGCTCCTACAATGAGCAGTTCTTC.

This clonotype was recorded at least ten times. The CDR3 DNA sequence: TGTGCCAGCAGCCAAGTGGGGGACAGTTTGAACACTGAAGCTTTCTTT. It yields the protein CASSQVGDSLNTEAFF. The chain has TRBV14 and TRBJ1-1, with TRBD1 matching over 7 bases. CDR3 size: 16 residues. Germline V gives CDR1 SGHDN, CDR2 FVKESK. The ends lost 1 base at V and 0 bases at J; junction bases unmatched: 5.

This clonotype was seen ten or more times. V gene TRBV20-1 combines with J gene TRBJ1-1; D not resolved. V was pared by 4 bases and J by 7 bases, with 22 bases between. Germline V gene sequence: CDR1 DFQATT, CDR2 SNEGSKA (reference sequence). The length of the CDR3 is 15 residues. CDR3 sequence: CSATKQPRARGEAFF. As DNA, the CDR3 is TGCAGTGCTACCAAGCAACCTCGGGCCCGCGGTGAAGCTTTCTTT.

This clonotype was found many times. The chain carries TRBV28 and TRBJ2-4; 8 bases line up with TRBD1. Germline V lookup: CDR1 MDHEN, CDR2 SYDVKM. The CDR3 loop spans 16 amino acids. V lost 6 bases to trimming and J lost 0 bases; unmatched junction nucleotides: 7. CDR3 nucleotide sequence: TGTGCCAGCAGCAAAGGGACAGGCCTAGCCAAAAACATTCAGTACTTC. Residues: CASSKGTGLAKNIQYF.

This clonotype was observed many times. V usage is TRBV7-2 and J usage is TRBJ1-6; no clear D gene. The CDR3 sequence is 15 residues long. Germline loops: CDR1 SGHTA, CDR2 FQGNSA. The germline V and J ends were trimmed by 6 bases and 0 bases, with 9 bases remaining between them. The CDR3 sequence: CASRPQSSYNSPLHF. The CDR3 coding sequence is TGTGCCAGCAGACCACAGAGCTCCTATAATTCACCCCTCCACTTT.

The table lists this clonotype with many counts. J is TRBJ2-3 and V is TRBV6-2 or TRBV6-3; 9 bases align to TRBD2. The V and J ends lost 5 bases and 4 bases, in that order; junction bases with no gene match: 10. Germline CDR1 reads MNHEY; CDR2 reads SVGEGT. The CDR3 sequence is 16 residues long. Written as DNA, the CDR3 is TGTGCCAGCAGTGACCCTAGCGGGGTCGCCCCAGATACGCAGTATTTT. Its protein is CASSDPSGVAPDTQYF.

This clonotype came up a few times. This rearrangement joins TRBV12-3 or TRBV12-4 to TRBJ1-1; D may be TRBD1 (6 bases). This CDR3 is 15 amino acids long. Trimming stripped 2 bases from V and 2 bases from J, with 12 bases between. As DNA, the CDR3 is TGTGCCAGCAGTTTATGGACAGTGGTTAACACTGAAGCTTTCTTT. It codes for CASSLWTVVNTEAFF.

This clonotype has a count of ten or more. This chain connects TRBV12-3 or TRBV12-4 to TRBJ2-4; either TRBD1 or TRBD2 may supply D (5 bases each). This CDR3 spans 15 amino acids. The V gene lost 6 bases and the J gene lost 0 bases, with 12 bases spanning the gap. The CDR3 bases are TGTGCCAGCAGCATGGGACGGCTAGCCAAAAACATTCAGTACTTC. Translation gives CASSMGRLAKNIQYF.

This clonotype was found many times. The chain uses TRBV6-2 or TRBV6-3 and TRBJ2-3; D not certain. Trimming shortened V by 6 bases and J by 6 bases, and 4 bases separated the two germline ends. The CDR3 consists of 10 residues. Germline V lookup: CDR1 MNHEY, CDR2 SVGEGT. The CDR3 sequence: CASSRDTQYF. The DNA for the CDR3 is TGTGCCAGCAGCAGGGATACGCAGTATTTT.

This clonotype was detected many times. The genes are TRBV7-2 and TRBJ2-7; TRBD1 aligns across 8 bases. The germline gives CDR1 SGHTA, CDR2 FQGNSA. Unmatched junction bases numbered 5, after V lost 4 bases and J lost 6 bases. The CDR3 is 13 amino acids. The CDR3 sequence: CASSSDRGGEQYV. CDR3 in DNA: TGTGCCAGCAGCTCTGACAGGGGAGGCGAGCAGTACGTC.

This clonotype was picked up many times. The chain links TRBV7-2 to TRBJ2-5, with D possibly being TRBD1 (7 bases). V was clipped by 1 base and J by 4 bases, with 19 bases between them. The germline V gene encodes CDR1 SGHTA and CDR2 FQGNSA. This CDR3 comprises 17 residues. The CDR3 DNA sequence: TGTGCCAGCAGCTTAGGGAGGGGGCTAGGTGAAGGAGAGACCCAGTACTTC. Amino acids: CASSLGRGLGEGETQYF.

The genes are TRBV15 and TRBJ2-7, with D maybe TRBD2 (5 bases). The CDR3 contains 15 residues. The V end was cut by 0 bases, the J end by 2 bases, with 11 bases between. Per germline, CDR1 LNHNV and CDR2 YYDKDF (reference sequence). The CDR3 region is CATSRDRGNTYEQYF. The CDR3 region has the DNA TGTGCCACCAGCAGAGATCGAGGGAATACCTACGAGCAGTACTTC.

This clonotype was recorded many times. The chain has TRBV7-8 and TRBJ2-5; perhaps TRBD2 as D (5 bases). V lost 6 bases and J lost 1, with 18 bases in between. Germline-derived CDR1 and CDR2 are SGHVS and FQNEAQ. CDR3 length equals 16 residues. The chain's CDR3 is CASRLTLRAIQETQYF. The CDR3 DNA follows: TGTGCCAGCAGGCTGACTTTGCGGGCGATCCAAGAGACCCAGTACTTC.

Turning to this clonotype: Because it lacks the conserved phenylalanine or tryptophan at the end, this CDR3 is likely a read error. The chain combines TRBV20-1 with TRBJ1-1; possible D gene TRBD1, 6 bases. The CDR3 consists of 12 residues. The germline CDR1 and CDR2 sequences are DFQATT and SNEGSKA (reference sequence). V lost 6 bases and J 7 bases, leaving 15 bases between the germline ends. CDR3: CSASQGRGEAFL. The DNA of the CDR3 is TGCAGTGCGTCCCAGGGGAGGGGTGAAGCTTTCCTT.

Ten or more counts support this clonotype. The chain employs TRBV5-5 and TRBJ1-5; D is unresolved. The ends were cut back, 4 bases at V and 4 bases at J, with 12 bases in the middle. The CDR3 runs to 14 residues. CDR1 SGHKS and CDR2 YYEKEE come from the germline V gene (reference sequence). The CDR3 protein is CASSPPGGNQPQHF. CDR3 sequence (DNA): TGTGCCAGCAGCCCCCCCGGAGGGAATCAGCCCCAGCATTTT.

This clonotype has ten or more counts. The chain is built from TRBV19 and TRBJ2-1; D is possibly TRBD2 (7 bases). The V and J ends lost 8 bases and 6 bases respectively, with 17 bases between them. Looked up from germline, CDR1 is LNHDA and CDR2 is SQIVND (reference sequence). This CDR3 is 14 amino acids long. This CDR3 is CASSRGAGINEQFF. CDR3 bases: TGTGCCAGTTCCCGGGGGGCTGGTATCAATGAGCAGTTCTTC.

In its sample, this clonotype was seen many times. The CDR3 DNA reads as TGCAGTGCTAGGGCGACAGGGGTGGGGGCCTACAATGAGCAGTTCTTC. This encodes CSARATGVGAYNEQFF. The chain is built from TRBV20-1 and TRBJ2-1; 8 bases fit TRBD1. The germline V gene encodes CDR1 DFQATT and CDR2 SNEGSKA (reference sequence). The CDR3 loop spans 16 amino acids. The J segment lost 2 bases and the V segment lost 3 bases, leaving 9 bases of the junction unmatched.

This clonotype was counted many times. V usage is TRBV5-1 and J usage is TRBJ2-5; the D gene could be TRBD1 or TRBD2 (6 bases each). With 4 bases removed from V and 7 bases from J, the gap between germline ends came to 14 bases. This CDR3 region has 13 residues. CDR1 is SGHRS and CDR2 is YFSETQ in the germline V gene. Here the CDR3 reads CASSQEGGATQYF. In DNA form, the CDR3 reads TGCGCCAGCAGCCAGGAGGGGGGCGCGACCCAGTACTTC.

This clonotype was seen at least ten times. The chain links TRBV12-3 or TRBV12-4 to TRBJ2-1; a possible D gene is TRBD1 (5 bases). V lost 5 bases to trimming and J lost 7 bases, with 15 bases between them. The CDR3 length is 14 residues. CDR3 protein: CASSPQGSPNEQFF. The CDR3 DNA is TGTGCCAGCAGTCCCCAGGGATCGCCGAATGAGCAGTTCTTC.

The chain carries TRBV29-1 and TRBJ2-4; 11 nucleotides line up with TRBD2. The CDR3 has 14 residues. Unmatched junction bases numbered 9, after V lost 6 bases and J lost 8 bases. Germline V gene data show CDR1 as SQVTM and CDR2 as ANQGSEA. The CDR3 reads CSVAAVAGGYIQYF. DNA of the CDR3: TGCAGCGTCGCCGCAGTAGCGGGGGGGTACATTCAGTACTTC.

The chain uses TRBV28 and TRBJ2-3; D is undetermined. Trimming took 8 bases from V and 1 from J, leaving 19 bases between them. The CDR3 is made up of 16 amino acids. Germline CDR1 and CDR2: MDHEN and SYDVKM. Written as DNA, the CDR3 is TGTGCCAGCGTTTTTCCGATGAATGAAGGCACAGATACGCAGTATTTT. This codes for CASVFPMNEGTDTQYF.

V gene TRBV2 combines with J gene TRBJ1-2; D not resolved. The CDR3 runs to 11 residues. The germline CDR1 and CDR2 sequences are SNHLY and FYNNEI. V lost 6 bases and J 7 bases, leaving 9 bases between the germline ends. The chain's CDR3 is CASRGLGGYTF. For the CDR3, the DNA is TGTGCCAGCAGAGGGCTTGGTGGCTACACCTTC.

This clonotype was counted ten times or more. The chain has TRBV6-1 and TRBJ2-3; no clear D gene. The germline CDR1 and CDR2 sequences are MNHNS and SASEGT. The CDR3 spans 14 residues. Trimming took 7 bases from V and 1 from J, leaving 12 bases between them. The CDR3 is CASTPSVGTDTQYF. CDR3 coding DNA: TGTGCCAGCACCCCATCGGTCGGCACAGATACGCAGTATTTT.

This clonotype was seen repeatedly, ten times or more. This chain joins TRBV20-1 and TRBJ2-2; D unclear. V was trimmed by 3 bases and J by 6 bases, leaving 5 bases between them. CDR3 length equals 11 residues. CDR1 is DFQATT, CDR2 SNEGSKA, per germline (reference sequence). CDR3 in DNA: TGCAGTGCTAGGTTCTCCGGGGAGCTGTTTTTT. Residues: CSARFSGELFF.

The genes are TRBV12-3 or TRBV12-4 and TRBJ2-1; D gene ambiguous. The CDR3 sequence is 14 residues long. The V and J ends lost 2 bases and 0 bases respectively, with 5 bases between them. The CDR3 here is CASSLQSSYNEQFF. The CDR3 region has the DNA TGTGCCAGCAGTTTACAGTCCTCCTACAATGAGCAGTTCTTC.